A selection of T cell receptor beta chains follows, all from one sample in a study of blood T cell repertoires in COVID-19. Measured with immunoSEQ multiplex PCR; TCRdb has only the in-frame clones, and not every one. The sample yields fewer than 180,000 clones, around 90% seen once. The specimen was peripheral blood. These receptors were obtained from a woman in her sixties or seventies with active or convalescent COVID-19. The CDR3 runs from the conserved cysteine through the conserved F or W. Each record gives: D gene, V gene, clone size, J gene, CDR3 DNA, CDR3 protein. A D gene is named only where the DNA matches it firmly. The size of a clone is reported for some rows only, either as once, few or many, or as a class for expanded clones.

-	TRBV12-3/TRBV12-4	few	TRBJ1-1	TGTGCCAGCAGTTTCGGGTGGAACACTGAAGCTTTCTTT	CASSFGWNTEAFF
-	TRBV18	-	TRBJ2-6	TGTGCCAGCTCACCAACGACAGCCTCTGGGGCCAACGTCCTGACTTTC	CASSPTTASGANVLTF
TRBD1	TRBV18	-	TRBJ1-2	TGTGCCAGCTCACCAGCCGGGACAGGGACCTATGGCTACACCTTC	CASSPAGTGTYGYTF
TRBD2	TRBV7-2	-	TRBJ2-7	TGTGCCAGCAGCTTCTCAGGACTAGTAGGCGAGCAGTACTTC	CASSFSGLVGEQYF
TRBD1	TRBV5-1	-	TRBJ2-7	TGCGCCAGCAGCCCCGGACAGGGGGCTGGCGAGCAGTACTTC	CASSPGQGAGEQYF
TRBD1	TRBV9	-	TRBJ1-2	TGTGCCAGCAGCGCGACAGGGGATGGCTACACCTTC	CASSATGDGYTF
-	TRBV9	-	TRBJ1-5	TGTGCCAGCAGCGTGGGATCAGGGAAGGCGGGCAATCAGCCCCAGCATTTT	CASSVGSGKAGNQPQHF
-	TRBV27	-	TRBJ1-2	TGTGCCAGCAGCTTTGACACCAACTACTATGGCTACACCTTC	CASSFDTNYYGYTF
TRBD1	TRBV12-3/TRBV12-4	-	TRBJ1-1	TGTGCCAGCTGGGGACAGATGAACACTGAAGCTTTCTTT	CASWGQMNTEAFF
-	TRBV6-6	-	TRBJ2-7	TGTGCCAGCAAGAGATCAACAGGGCCCTACGAGCAGTACTTC	CASKRSTGPYEQYF
-	TRBV6-2/TRBV6-3	-	TRBJ1-1	TGTGCCAGCAGTTACGGAGGGAGAGGCACTGAAGCTTTCTTT	CASSYGGRGTEAFF
TRBD2	TRBV4-2	-	TRBJ2-7	TGTGCCAGCAGCCAAGATTGGAGCGGGGGGTCCTACGAGCAGTACTTC	CASSQDWSGGSYEQYF
-	TRBV19	-	TRBJ1-2	TGTGCCAGTAGTATAAGAGACTATGGCTACACCTTC	CASSIRDYGYTF
TRBD1	TRBV5-3	-	TRBJ1-3	TGTGCCAGAAGCTTGTCTCCGGTCACAGGGGGCTTTGGAAACACCATATATTTT	CARSLSPVTGGFGNTIYF
-	TRBV3-1/TRBV3-2	once	TRBJ2-7	TGTGCCAGCAGCCAAGAGCCCGGGAGCGAGCAGTACTTC	CASSQEPGSEQYF
-	TRBV27	-	TRBJ1-2	TGTGCCAGCAAAGGATCCGGGGGGCTGTATGGCTACACCTTC	CASKGSGGLYGYTF
TRBD2	TRBV5-1	-	TRBJ2-5	TGCGCCAGCAATGCGGGTCGGGGGGGCTCCGAGACCCAGTACTTC	CASNAGRGGSETQYF
TRBD1	TRBV6-5	-	TRBJ1-2	TGTGCCAGCAGCAGGGACAGTTCTAACTATGGCTACACCTTC	CASSRDSSNYGYTF
-	TRBV12-3/TRBV12-4	-	TRBJ2-3	TGTGCCAGCAGTTCCGGGGAGGCAGATACGCAGTATTTT	CASSSGEADTQYF
TRBD1	TRBV6-4	-	TRBJ2-2	TGTGCCAGCAGCAAACAGGGGGGAACCGGGGAGCTGTTTTTT	CASSKQGGTGELFF
-	TRBV3-1/TRBV3-2	-	TRBJ2-7	TGTGCCAGCAGCGCGGGACTCCGCGCCTACGAGCAGTACTTC	CASSAGLRAYEQYF
-	TRBV4-2	-	TRBJ1-1	TGTGCCAGCAGCCAAGGGTACGGAGGATCGCGCGAAGCTTTCTTT	CASSQGYGGSREAFF
-	TRBV29-1	-	TRBJ1-5	TGCAGCGTCGTGGACATGCTGGATCAGCCCCAGCATTTT	CSVVDMLDQPQHF
-	TRBV29-1	-	TRBJ1-1	TGCAGCGTCGAACTCGGCCGGGGCACTGAAGCTTTCTTT	CSVELGRGTEAFF
-	TRBV18	-	TRBJ1-2	TGTGCCAGCTCACCTGGAGAGGGCGGGAACTATGGCTACACCTTC	CASSPGEGGNYGYTF
-	TRBV7-2	-	TRBJ1-1	TGTGCCAGCAGCTTAGAAACAGGCTTCACTGAAGCTTTCTTT	CASSLETGFTEAFF
TRBD1	TRBV27	-	TRBJ1-4	TGTGCCAGCAGCATACAGGGGGCCGCAACTAATGAAAAACTGTTTTTT	CASSIQGAATNEKLFF
-	TRBV11-2	-	TRBJ2-3	TGTGCCAGCAGCACAGGAGTATCGGGGGTCACAGATACGCAGTATTTT	CASSTGVSGVTDTQYF
TRBD1	TRBV5-1	-	TRBJ1-4	TGCGCCAGCAGCTTGGGGCAGGGGGCTAATGAAAAACTGTTTTTT	CASSLGQGANEKLFF
TRBD1	TRBV6-1	-	TRBJ2-2	TGTGCCAGCAGCGAAGGGACAGGGGGAGCCGGGGAGCTGTTTTTT	CASSEGTGGAGELFF
TRBD1	TRBV27	-	TRBJ1-4	TGTGCCAGCAGCCCTACAGGGGTCAATGAAAAACTGTTTTTT	CASSPTGVNEKLFF
TRBD1	TRBV4-1	-	TRBJ2-7	TGCGCCAGCAGCCAAAAGACAGGGGCCTACGAGCAGTACTTC	CASSQKTGAYEQYF
-	TRBV2	-	TRBJ2-6	TGTGCCAGCAGTCGCTCTGGGGCCAACGTCCTGACTTTC	CASSRSGANVLTF
TRBD1	TRBV12-3/TRBV12-4	-	TRBJ1-1	TGTGCCAGCAGAAGAACAGGGGTCACTGAAGCTTTCTTT	CASRRTGVTEAFF
-	TRBV12-3/TRBV12-4	-	TRBJ1-5	TGTGCCAGCAGTTTCGACAGTAATCAGCCCCAGCATTTT	CASSFDSNQPQHF
TRBD1	TRBV6-5	-	TRBJ1-3	TGTGCCAGCAGGACGGGACAGTCCTCTGGAAACACCATATATTTT	CASRTGQSSGNTIYF
TRBD1	TRBV11-3	-	TRBJ2-2	TGTGCCAGCAGCTGGACAGGGGGCGACACCGGGGAGCTGTTTTTT	CASSWTGGDTGELFF
-	TRBV6-5	-	TRBJ2-7	TGTGCCAGCAGCAAAAACAGGGACTCCTACGAGCAGTACTTC	CASSKNRDSYEQYF
-	TRBV18	-	TRBJ2-3	TGTGCCAGCTCCCCCGGGCCCCATACAGGGACAGATACGCAGTATTTT	CASSPGPHTGTDTQYF
TRBD1	TRBV7-9	-	TRBJ2-1	TGTGCCAGCAGAACCGGGACAGGGCTTCATGAGCAGTTCTTC	CASRTGTGLHEQFF